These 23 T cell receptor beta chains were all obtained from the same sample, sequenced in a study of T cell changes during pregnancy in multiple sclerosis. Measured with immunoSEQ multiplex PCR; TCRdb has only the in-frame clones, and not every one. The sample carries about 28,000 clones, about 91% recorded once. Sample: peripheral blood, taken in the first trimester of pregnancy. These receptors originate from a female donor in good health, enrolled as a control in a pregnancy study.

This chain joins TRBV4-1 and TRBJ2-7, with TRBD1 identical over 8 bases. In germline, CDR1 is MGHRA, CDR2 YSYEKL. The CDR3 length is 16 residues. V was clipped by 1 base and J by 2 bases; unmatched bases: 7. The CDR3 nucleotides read TGCGCCAGCAGCCAAGCCGCGGACAGGGAGACCTACGAGCAGTACTTC. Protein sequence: CASSQAADRETYEQYF.

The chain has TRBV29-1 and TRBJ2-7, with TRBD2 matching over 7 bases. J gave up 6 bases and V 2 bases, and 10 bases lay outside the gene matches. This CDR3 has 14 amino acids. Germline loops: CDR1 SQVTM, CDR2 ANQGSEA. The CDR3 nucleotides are TGCAGCGTTGAAACGCCCCCGGGGGGTGGCGAGCAGTACTTC. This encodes CSVETPPGGGEQYF.

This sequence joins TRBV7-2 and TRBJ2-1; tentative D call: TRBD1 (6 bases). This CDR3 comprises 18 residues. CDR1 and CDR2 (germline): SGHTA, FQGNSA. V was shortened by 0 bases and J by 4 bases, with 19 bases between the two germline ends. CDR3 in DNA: TGTGCCAGCAGCTTAGCGTTCTACAGGGTGAGGGAATACAATGAGCAGTTCTTC. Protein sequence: CASSLAFYRVREYNEQFF.

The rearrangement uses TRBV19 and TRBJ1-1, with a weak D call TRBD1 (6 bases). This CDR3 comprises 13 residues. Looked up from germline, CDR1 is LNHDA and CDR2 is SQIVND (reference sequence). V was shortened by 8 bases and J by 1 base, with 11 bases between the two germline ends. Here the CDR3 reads CASADRPNTEAFF. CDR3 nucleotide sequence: TGTGCCAGTGCCGACAGGCCGAACACTGAAGCTTTCTTT.

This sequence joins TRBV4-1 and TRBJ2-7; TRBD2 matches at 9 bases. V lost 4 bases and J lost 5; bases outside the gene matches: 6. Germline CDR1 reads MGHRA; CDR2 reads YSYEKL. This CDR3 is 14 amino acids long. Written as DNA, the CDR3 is TGCGCCAGCAGCCTCGGCGGGAGGGCCGACGAGCAGTACTTC. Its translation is CASSLGGRADEQYF.

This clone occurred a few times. The CDR3: CAWSSQGAEAFF. The CDR3 nucleotides read TGTGCCTGGAGTTCACAGGGGGCTGAAGCTTTCTTT. The chain carries TRBV30 and TRBJ1-1, with TRBD1 identical over 8 bases. The CDR3 length is 12 residues. With V trimmed by 2 bases and J by 6 bases, 2 bases remained unmatched. Germline V CDR1 and CDR2: GTSNPN, SVGIG (reference sequence).

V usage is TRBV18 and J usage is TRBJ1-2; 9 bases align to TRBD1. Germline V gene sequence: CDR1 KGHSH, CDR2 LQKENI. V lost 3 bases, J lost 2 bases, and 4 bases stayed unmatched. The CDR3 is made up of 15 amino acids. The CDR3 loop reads CASSPLDRGNYGYTF. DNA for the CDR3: TGTGCCAGCTCACCCCTAGACAGGGGGAACTATGGCTACACCTTC.

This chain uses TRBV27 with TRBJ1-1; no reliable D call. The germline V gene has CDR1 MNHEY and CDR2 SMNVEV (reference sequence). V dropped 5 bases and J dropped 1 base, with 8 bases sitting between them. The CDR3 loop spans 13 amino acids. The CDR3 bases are TGTGCCAGCAGTCGCACAGAGAACACTGAAGCTTTCTTT. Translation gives CASSRTENTEAFF.

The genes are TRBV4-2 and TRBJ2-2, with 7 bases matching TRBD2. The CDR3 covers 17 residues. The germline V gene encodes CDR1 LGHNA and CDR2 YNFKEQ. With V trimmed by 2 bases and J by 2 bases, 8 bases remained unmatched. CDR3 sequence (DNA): TGTGCCAGCAGCCAACCCTGGGGGGGGAGTAACACCGGGGAGCTGTTTTTT. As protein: CASSQPWGGSNTGELFF.

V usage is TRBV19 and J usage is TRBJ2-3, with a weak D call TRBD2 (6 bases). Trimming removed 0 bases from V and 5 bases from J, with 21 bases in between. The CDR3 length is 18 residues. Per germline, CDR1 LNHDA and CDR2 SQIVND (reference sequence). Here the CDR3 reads CASSIEKTGLASLDTQYF. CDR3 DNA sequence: TGTGCCAGTAGTATAGAGAAAACGGGACTCGCCTCCCTAGATACGCAGTATTTT.

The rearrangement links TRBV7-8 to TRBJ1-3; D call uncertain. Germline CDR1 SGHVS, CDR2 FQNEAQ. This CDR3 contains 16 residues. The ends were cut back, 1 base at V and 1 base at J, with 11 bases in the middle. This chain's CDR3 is CASSLGDGGSGNTIYF. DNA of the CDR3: TGTGCCAGCAGCTTAGGGGATGGAGGGTCTGGAAACACCATATATTTT.

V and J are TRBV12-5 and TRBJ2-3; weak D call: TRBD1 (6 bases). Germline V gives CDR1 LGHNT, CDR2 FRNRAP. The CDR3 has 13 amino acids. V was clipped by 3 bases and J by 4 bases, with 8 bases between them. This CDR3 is CASGFSGADTQYF. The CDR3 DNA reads TGTGCTAGTGGTTTCTCAGGGGCAGATACGCAGTATTTT. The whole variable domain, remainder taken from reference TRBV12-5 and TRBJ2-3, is DARVTQTPRHKVTEMGQEVTMRCQPILGHNTVFWYRQTMMQGLELLAYFRNRAPLDDSGMPKDRFSAEMPDATLATLKIQPSEPRDSAVYFCASGFSGADTQYFGPGTRLTVL.

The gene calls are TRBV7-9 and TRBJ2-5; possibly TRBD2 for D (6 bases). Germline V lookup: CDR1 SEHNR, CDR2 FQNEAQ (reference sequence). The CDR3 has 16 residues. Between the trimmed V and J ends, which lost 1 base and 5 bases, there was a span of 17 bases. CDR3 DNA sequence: TGTGCCAGCAGCTTAGGGGAGGTGGGGCAAGGTGAGACCCAGTACTTC. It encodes CASSLGEVGQGETQYF.

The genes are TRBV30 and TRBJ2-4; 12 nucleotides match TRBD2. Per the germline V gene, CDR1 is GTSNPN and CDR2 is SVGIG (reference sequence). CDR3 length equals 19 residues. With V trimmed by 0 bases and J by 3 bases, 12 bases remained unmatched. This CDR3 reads CAWSVRLAGGPMDKNIQYF. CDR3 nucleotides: TGTGCCTGGAGTGTACGGCTAGCGGGGGGGCCTATGGACAAAAACATTCAGTACTTC.

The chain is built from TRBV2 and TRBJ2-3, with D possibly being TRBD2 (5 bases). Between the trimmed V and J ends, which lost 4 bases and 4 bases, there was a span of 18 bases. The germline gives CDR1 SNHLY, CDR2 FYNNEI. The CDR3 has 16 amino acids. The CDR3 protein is CASSGGGLAEADTQYF. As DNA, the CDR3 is TGTGCCAGCAGTGGGGGTGGGCTAGCTGAAGCAGATACGCAGTATTTT.

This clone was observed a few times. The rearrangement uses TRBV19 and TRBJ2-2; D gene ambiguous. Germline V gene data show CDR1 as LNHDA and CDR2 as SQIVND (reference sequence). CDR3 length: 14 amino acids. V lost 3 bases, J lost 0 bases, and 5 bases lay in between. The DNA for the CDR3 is TGTGCCAGTAGTATTACACCGAACACCGGGGAGCTGTTTTTT. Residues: CASSITPNTGELFF. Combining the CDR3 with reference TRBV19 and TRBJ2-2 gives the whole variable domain DGGITQSPKYLFRKEGQNVTLSCEQNLNHDAMYWYRQDPGQGLRLIYYSQIVNDFQKGDIAEGYSVSREKKESFPLTVTSAQKNPTAFYLCASSITPNTGELFFGEGSRLTVL.

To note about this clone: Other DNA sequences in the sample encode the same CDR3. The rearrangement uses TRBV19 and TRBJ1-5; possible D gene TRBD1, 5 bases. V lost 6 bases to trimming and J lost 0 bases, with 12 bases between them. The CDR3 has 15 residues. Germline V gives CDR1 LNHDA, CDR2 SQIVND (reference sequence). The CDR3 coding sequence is TGTGCCAGTAGCTTGCAGGGCGATAGCAATCAGCCCCAGCATTTT. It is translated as CASSLQGDSNQPQHF.

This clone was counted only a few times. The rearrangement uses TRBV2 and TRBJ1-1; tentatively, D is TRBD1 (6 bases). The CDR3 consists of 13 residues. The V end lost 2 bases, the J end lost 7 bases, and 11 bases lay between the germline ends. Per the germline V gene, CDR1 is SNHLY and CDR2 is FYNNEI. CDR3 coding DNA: TGTGCCAGCAGTGAATTCGGGGGGCGTGAAGCTTTCTTT. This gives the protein CASSEFGGREAFF.

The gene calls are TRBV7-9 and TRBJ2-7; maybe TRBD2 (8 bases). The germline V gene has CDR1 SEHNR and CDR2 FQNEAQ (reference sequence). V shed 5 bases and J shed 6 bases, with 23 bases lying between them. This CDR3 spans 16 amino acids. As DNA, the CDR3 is TGTGCCAGCAGCCCGACGGGGCGGGGGGCAGGGGGCGAGCAGTACTTC. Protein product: CASSPTGRGAGGEQYF. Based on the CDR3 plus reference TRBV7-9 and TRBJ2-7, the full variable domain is DTGVSQNPRHKITKRGQNVTFRCDPISEHNRLYWYRQTLGQGPEFLTYFQNEAQLEKSRLLSDRFSAERPKGSFSTLEIQRTEQGDSAMYLCASSPTGRGAGGEQYFGPGTRLTVT.

CDR3 in DNA: TGTGCCAGCAGTAAAACAGGGGCGAAGAACAATGAGCAGTTCTTC. Its protein is CASSKTGAKNNEQFF. The V and J genes are TRBV25-1 and TRBJ2-1, with 7 bases identical to TRBD1. Looked up from germline, CDR1 is MGHDK and CDR2 is SYGVNS. This CDR3 comprises 15 residues. J was trimmed by 5 bases and V by 5 bases; bases with no gene match: 9.

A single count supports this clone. The CDR3 protein is CASSPGTGRGKLFF. The CDR3 DNA reads TGTGCCAGCAGCCCCGGGACAGGGAGGGGAAAACTGTTTTTT. The V call is TRBV5-5, the J call TRBJ1-4, with 9 bases identical to TRBD1. The germline V gene encodes CDR1 SGHKS and CDR2 YYEKEE (reference sequence). Trimming at V came to 4 bases and at J to 10 bases, leaving 8 bases not matched to a gene. The CDR3 contains 14 residues.

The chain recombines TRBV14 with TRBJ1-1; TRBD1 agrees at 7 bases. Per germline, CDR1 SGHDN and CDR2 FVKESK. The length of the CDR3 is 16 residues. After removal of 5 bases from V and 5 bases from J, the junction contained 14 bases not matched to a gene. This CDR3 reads CASSRLQGGPKTEAFF. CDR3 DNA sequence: TGTGCCAGCAGCAGACTACAAGGGGGCCCGAAGACTGAAGCTTTCTTT.

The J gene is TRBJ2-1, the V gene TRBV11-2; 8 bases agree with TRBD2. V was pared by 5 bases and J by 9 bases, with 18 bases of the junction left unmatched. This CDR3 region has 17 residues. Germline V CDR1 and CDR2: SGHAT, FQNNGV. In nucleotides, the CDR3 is TGTGCCAGCAGCCCCCTCGGACCGGGGGGGGCCTATAGTGAGCAGTTCTTC. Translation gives CASSPLGPGGAYSEQFF.